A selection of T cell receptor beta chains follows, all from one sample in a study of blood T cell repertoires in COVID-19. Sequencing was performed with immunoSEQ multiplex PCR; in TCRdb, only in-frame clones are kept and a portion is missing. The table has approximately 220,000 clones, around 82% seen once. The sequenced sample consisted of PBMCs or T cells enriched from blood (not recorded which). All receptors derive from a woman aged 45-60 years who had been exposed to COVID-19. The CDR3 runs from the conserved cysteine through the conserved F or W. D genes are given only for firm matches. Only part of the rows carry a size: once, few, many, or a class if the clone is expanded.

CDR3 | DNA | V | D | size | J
CAISERTGNTGELFF | TGTGCCATCAGTGAACGGACAGGGAACACCGGGGAGCTGTTTTTT | TRBV10-3 | TRBD1 | NA | TRBJ2-2
CASSQGQGPYFAQHF | TGTGCCAGCAGTCAAGGACAGGGGCCCTATTTTGCCCAGCATTTT | TRBV2 | TRBD1 | NA | TRBJ1-5
CASSLTSGGPNEQFF | TGCGCCAGCAGCTTGACTAGCGGGGGGCCCAATGAGCAGTTCTTC | TRBV5-1 | TRBD2 | NA | TRBJ2-1
CASPSQVMTRLGELFF | TGTGCCAGCCCTTCTCAGGTCATGACCCGGCTAGGGGAGCTGTTTTTT | TRBV18 | NA | NA | TRBJ2-2
CASSSGTDYNEKLFF | TGTGCCAGCTCCTCCGGGACGGACTATAATGAAAAACTGTTTTTT | TRBV18 | NA | once | TRBJ1-4
CASSPRQSYEQYF | TGTGCCAGCAGCCCTAGACAGTCCTACGAGCAGTACTTC | TRBV7-8 | NA | NA | TRBJ2-7
CASTLSFGGTGDTQYF | TGTGCCAGTACGTTGTCATTCGGGGGGACGGGAGATACGCAGTATTTT | TRBV19 | TRBD2 | NA | TRBJ2-3
CSVMQGRRAFF | TGCAGCGTTATGCAGGGGCGCCGGGCTTTCTTT | TRBV29-1 | NA | NA | TRBJ1-1
CASRVIADSGTQYF | TGCGCCAGCAGGGTCATAGCGGATTCAGGGACCCAGTACTTC | TRBV5-1 | NA | NA | TRBJ2-5
CASSHLKDRLSPLHF | TGTGCCAGCAGCCATCTCAAAGACAGGCTCTCACCCCTCCACTTT | TRBV11-2 | NA | NA | TRBJ1-6
CASAPGTGATGELFF | TGTGCCAGTGCTCCCGGGACAGGGGCCACCGGGGAGCTGTTTTTT | TRBV27 | TRBD1 | NA | TRBJ2-2
CASSPPSWAGNTEAFF | TGCGCCAGCAGCCCACCTTCGTGGGCGGGAAACACTGAAGCTTTCTTT | TRBV5-1 | NA | NA | TRBJ1-1
CASSRTTGHGNTIYF | TGCGCCAGCAGCCGGACGACAGGCCACGGAAACACCATATATTTT | TRBV5-1 | NA | NA | TRBJ1-3
CASSPGGDEQYF | TGTGCCAGCTCACCAGGGGGGGACGAGCAGTACTTC | TRBV18 | TRBD2 | NA | TRBJ2-7
CASSGGGGRGEAFF | TGTGCCAGCAGTGGGGGAGGGGGACGGGGTGAAGCTTTCTTT | TRBV6-1 | NA | NA | TRBJ1-1
CAWNRRPGVDSPLHF | TGTGCCTGGAACCGACGCCCCGGGGTAGATTCACCCCTCCACTTT | TRBV30 | NA | NA | TRBJ1-6
CASRLAGLDTQYF | TGCGCCAGCAGACTAGCGGGGTTAGATACGCAGTATTTT | TRBV10-2 | TRBD2 | NA | TRBJ2-3
CASSPISGGLGQYF | TGTGCCAGCAGCCCTATCAGCGGGGGACTGGGACAGTACTTC | TRBV7-9 | TRBD2 | NA | TRBJ2-5
CASSFPTPGTEAFF | TGCGCCAGCAGCTTCCCCACTCCGGGGACTGAAGCTTTCTTT | TRBV5-1 | NA | NA | TRBJ1-1
CASSPLTGRSGANVLTF | TGTGCCAGCAGCCCACTGACAGGCCGCTCTGGGGCCAACGTCCTGACTTTC | TRBV5-4 | NA | NA | TRBJ2-6
CASSASGGAVHEQYF | TGCGCCAGCAGCGCTAGCGGGGGGGCGGTCCACGAGCAGTACTTC | TRBV4-3 | TRBD2 | NA | TRBJ2-7
CAWSHLGQQANYGYTF | TGTGCCTGGAGCCACCTGGGACAGCAAGCTAACTATGGCTACACCTTC | TRBV30 | TRBD1 | NA | TRBJ1-2
CASSLGQGGGMNTEAFF | TGTGCCAGCAGCTTAGGCCAGGGCGGGGGAATGAACACTGAAGCTTTCTTT | TRBV7-8 | NA | NA | TRBJ1-1
CASSSPETQYF | TGTGCCAGCAGTTCCCCGGAGACCCAGTACTTC | TRBV12-3/TRBV12-4 | NA | NA | TRBJ2-5
CASIRQGGHEAFF | TGTGCCAGCATCCGACAGGGGGGACATGAAGCTTTCTTT | TRBV6-5 | TRBD1 | NA | TRBJ1-1
CASSLAGGAYNEQFF | TGCGCCAGCAGCTTGGCTGGGGGGGCTTACAATGAGCAGTTCTTC | TRBV5-1 | NA | NA | TRBJ2-1
CASSLGRTSGASGEQFF | TGTGCCAGCAGCTTAGGGCGGACTAGCGGGGCCTCTGGGGAGCAGTTCTTC | TRBV7-8 | TRBD2 | once | TRBJ2-1
CSVEGSGKQFF | TGCAGCGTTGAAGGGTCGGGGAAGCAGTTCTTC | TRBV29-1 | NA | NA | TRBJ2-1
CASSYRTSGARYTF | TGTGCCAGCAGCTACAGAACTAGCGGGGCCCGCTACACCTTC | TRBV4-2 | NA | NA | TRBJ1-2
CSARGGRGETEAFF | TGCAGCGCCCGGGGTGGCAGGGGAGAAACTGAAGCTTTCTTT | TRBV29-1 | NA | NA | TRBJ1-1
CASTRLDLGRVNEQFF | TGTGCCAGCACCCGACTAGACCTAGGGAGGGTCAATGAGCAGTTCTTC | TRBV18 | TRBD2 | NA | TRBJ2-1
CASSYRDSTYNEQFF | TGTGCCAGCAGTTATCGGGACAGTACCTACAATGAGCAGTTCTTC | TRBV6-2/TRBV6-3 | TRBD1 | NA | TRBJ2-1
CATSRDTGVYGYTF | TGTGCCACCAGCAGAGATACAGGGGTCTATGGCTACACCTTC | TRBV15 | TRBD1 | NA | TRBJ1-2
CASSVGGGTGELFF | TGTGCCAGCAGCGTTGGGGGGGGCACCGGGGAGCTGTTTTTT | TRBV9 | TRBD2 | NA | TRBJ2-2
CASSLDRRSFF | TGTGCCAGCAGCTTAGACAGGCGGTCCTTCTTT | TRBV13 | NA | NA | TRBJ1-1
CASSPARGGLNEQYF | TGCGCCAGCAGCCCAGCGCGGGGGGGATTAAACGAGCAGTACTTC | TRBV5-1 | TRBD2 | NA | TRBJ2-7
CASSPGAGNFVNTEAFF | TGTGCCAGCAGCCCTGGGGCAGGGAATTTTGTGAACACTGAAGCTTTCTTT | TRBV3-1/TRBV3-2 | NA | NA | TRBJ1-1
CASSLATRGPNTEAFF | TGCGCCAGCAGCTTGGCAACAAGGGGGCCGAACACTGAAGCTTTCTTT | TRBV5-1 | TRBD1 | NA | TRBJ1-1
CASSLGRGYYQPQHF | TGTGCCAGCAGCTTAGGCAGGGGGTACTATCAGCCCCAGCATTTT | TRBV7-2 | TRBD1 | NA | TRBJ1-5
CASSSNSLDTQYF | TGTGCCAGCTCATCCAATAGTTTAGATACGCAGTATTTT | TRBV18 | NA | NA | TRBJ2-3
CATSDRGQGIYEQYF | TGTGCCACCAGTGACCGCGGACAGGGTATCTACGAGCAGTACTTC | TRBV24-1 | TRBD1 | NA | TRBJ2-7
CASRSRTSGDFSYNEQFF | TGTGCCAGCAGATCTCGGACTAGCGGGGATTTCTCCTACAATGAGCAGTTCTTC | TRBV28 | TRBD2 | once | TRBJ2-1
CASSFTGERTGELFF | TGTGCCAGCAGTTTCACAGGGGAGAGGACCGGGGAGCTGTTTTTT | TRBV27 | TRBD1 | NA | TRBJ2-2
CAIGTGSCEQYF | TGTGCCATCGGGACAGGGTCCTGCGAGCAGTACTTC | TRBV21-1 | NA | NA | TRBJ2-7
CASRLGRQGYGYTF | TGTGCCAGCAGACTCGGCAGACAGGGTTATGGCTACACCTTC | TRBV6-5 | TRBD1 | few | TRBJ1-2
CASSLQGEGTEAFF | TGCGCCAGCAGCCTACAGGGTGAGGGCACTGAAGCTTTCTTT | TRBV4-1 | NA | NA | TRBJ1-1
CSFRDSRNYEQYF | TGCAGCTTCCGGGACAGCCGAAACTACGAGCAGTACTTC | TRBV29-1 | TRBD1 | NA | TRBJ2-7
CASSQAGSDTQYF | TGTGCCAGCAGCCAAGCAGGGTCAGATACGCAGTATTTT | TRBV3-1/TRBV3-2 | NA | few | TRBJ2-3
CASSRGVGYEQYF | TGTGCCAGCAGCCGCGGGGTGGGCTACGAGCAGTACTTC | TRBV7-3 | NA | NA | TRBJ2-7
CAISGSQGDPEGNQPQHF | TGTGCCATCAGTGGGTCTCAGGGGGACCCCGAAGGGAATCAGCCCCAGCATTTT | TRBV10-3 | TRBD1 | NA | TRBJ1-5
CASSEEPHNEQFF | TGCGCCAGCAGTGAAGAGCCCCACAATGAGCAGTTCTTC | TRBV10-1 | NA | NA | TRBJ2-1
CASSSLAPAGVNNEQFF | TGTGCCAGCAGCTCGCTGGCCCCAGCGGGGGTAAACAATGAGCAGTTCTTC | TRBV11-2 | TRBD2 | NA | TRBJ2-1
CASGYDRLANYGYTF | TGTGCCAGCGGCTATGACAGGCTCGCTAACTATGGCTACACCTTC | TRBV27 | NA | NA | TRBJ1-2
CASSMVGREEQYF | TGTGCCAGTAGTATGGTAGGTAGGGAGGAGCAGTACTTC | TRBV19 | NA | NA | TRBJ2-7
CASSTGQGDTQYF | TGCGCCAGCAGCACGGGACAGGGGGATACGCAGTATTTT | TRBV4-1 | TRBD1 | NA | TRBJ2-3